Shown below are 30 T cell receptor beta chains from a single sample sequenced in a study of blood T cell repertoires in COVID-19. The assay was immunoSEQ multiplex PCR, and TCRdb's table has in-frame clones only and misses some. The sample holds around 100,000 clones, 85% seen once. Sequenced sample: peripheral blood. The receptors come from a man between 50 and 59 years old with active or convalescent COVID-19.

This clone has only a few counts. The chain joins TRBV28 to TRBJ1-5; D is uncertain. This CDR3 has 15 residues. CDR1 is MDHEN, CDR2 SYDVKM, per germline. V was clipped by 2 bases and J by 3 bases, with 11 bases between them. The CDR3 loop reads CASSLSSGFNQPQHF. CDR3 nucleotides: TGTGCCAGCAGTTTAAGTTCGGGTTTCAATCAGCCCCAGCATTTT.

V and J are TRBV3-1 (or the pseudogene TRBV3-2) and TRBJ2-1, with TRBD2 matching over 7 bases. In germline, CDR1 is LGHDT, CDR2 YNNKEL (reference sequence). The junction had 5 bases not matched to a gene; V was cut back by 1 base and J by 8 bases. The length of the CDR3 is 14 residues. CDR3 DNA: TGTGCCAGCAGCCAAGTGGGGGGGGAGGATGAGCAGTTCTTC. Protein product: CASSQVGGEDEQFF.

The chain combines TRBV5-1 with TRBJ2-5; possible D gene TRBD1, 5 bases. This CDR3 is 14 amino acids long. V was cut by 4 bases and J by 1 base, with 11 bases left in between. Per the germline V gene, CDR1 is SGHRS and CDR2 is YFSETQ. As DNA, the CDR3 is TGCGCCAGCAGCACAGGACAACCCCAAGAGACCCAGTACTTC. This sequence encodes CASSTGQPQETQYF. Combining the CDR3 with reference TRBV5-1 and TRBJ2-5 gives the whole variable domain KAGVTQTPRYLIKTRGQQVTLSCSPISGHRSVSWYQQTPGQGLQFLFEYFSETQRNKGNFPGRFSGRQFSNSRSEMNVSTLELGDSALYLCASSTGQPQETQYFGPGTRLLVL.

The V call is TRBV5-1, the J call TRBJ2-2; 10 nucleotides match TRBD1. The ends lost 4 bases at V and 4 bases at J; junction bases unmatched: 10. CDR3 size: 17 residues. Germline CDR1 reads SGHRS; CDR2 reads YFSETQ. The CDR3 loop is CASSPTTGGSGTGELFF. As DNA, the CDR3 is TGCGCCAGCAGCCCAACGACAGGGGGCAGTGGCACCGGGGAGCTGTTTTTT.

The chain uses TRBV15 and TRBJ1-1; D remains ambiguous. The CDR3 has 13 amino acids. V was cut by 5 bases and J by 8 bases, with 15 bases left in between. Germline loops: CDR1 LNHNV, CDR2 YYDKDF (reference sequence). The CDR3 protein is CATSAKQSREAFF. CDR3 nucleotide sequence: TGTGCCACCAGCGCAAAGCAGAGCAGGGAAGCTTTCTTT.

The chain links TRBV9 to TRBJ1-1, with 8 bases that match TRBD1. CDR3 length: 14 residues. Germline V gene data show CDR1 as SGDLS and CDR2 as YYNGEE. After removal of 4 bases from V and 1 base from J, the junction contained 3 bases not matched to a gene. In nucleotides, the CDR3 is TGTGCCAGCAGCTCCGGGACAGGGAACACTGAAGCTTTCTTT. This codes for CASSSGTGNTEAFF. The full variable domain, completed using reference TRBV9 and TRBJ1-1, is DSGVTQTPKHLITATGQRVTLRCSPRSGDLSVYWYQQSLDQGLQFLIQYYNGEERAKGNILERFSAQQFPDLHSELNLSSLELGDSALYFCASSSGTGNTEAFFGQGTRLTVV.

The CDR3 is CASSRQNEQFF. The CDR3, as DNA: TGTGCCAGCAGCCGACAAAATGAGCAGTTCTTC. V gene TRBV5-6 combines with J gene TRBJ2-1; D remains ambiguous. V was cut by 4 bases and J by 7 bases, with 6 bases left in between. The length of the CDR3 is 11 residues. Germline values: CDR1 SGHDT, CDR2 YYEEEE.

This clone occurred a few times. The chain uses TRBV5-8 and TRBJ2-4; D is ambiguous. Between the trimmed V and J ends, which lost 4 bases and 0 bases, there was a span of 11 bases. Germline CDR1 reads SGHTS; CDR2 reads YDEGEE. This CDR3 has 15 amino acids. CDR3 residues: CASSLEPLAKNIQYF. CDR3 sequence (DNA): TGTGCCAGCAGCCTTGAGCCGTTAGCCAAAAACATTCAGTACTTC.

This clone was counted a single time. This chain links TRBV30 with TRBJ2-1; the match to TRBD2 covers 8 bases. J lost 9 bases, V lost 5 bases, and 18 bases had no gene match. The germline CDR1 and CDR2 sequences are GTSNPN and SVGIG (reference sequence). The CDR3 contains 16 residues. CDR3 sequence (DNA): TGTGCCTGGGACCCAACACGTACGGGAGGGCCGGTTGAGCAGTTCTTC. Translation: CAWDPTRTGGPVEQFF.

This sequence joins TRBV6-5 and TRBJ2-1; TRBD2 might be the D (6 bases). The CDR3 contains 11 residues. CDR1 and CDR2 (germline): MNHEY, SVGAGI. The V and J ends lost 4 bases and 9 bases respectively, with 7 bases between them. The CDR3 DNA reads TGTGCCAGCAGTTTTAGCGGTGAGCAGTTCTTC. It specifies CASSFSGEQFF.

The chain couples TRBV5-1 to TRBJ2-2, with 8 positions matching TRBD2. Trimming cost V 2 bases and J 5 bases; bases outside gene matches: 8. Germline CDR1 and CDR2: SGHRS and YFSETQ. This CDR3 comprises 16 residues. Here the CDR3 reads CASSFLAGPGTGELFF. In DNA form, the CDR3 reads TGCGCCAGCAGCTTCCTAGCGGGCCCCGGAACCGGGGAGCTGTTTTTT.

The chain links TRBV6-2 or TRBV6-3 to TRBJ2-5, with 9 positions matching TRBD1. Germline V CDR1 and CDR2: MNHEY, SVGEGT. V was pared by 5 bases and J by 1 base, with 5 bases of the junction left unmatched. The CDR3 length is 15 residues. Here the CDR3 reads CASSRQGVFQETQYF. CDR3 in DNA: TGTGCCAGCAGTAGACAGGGGGTTTTCCAAGAGACCCAGTACTTC.

This clone appeared a single time. This chain joins TRBV11-2 and TRBJ1-1; D is unclear. Germline CDR1 reads SGHAT; CDR2 reads FQNNGV. The CDR3 totals 14 residues. Deletions cut 1 base from V and 0 bases from J, with 6 bases between. The CDR3 loop reads CASSLVRLNTEAFF. The CDR3 DNA is TGTGCCAGCAGCTTAGTGCGGCTGAACACTGAAGCTTTCTTT. Variable domain in full (rest from reference TRBV11-2 and TRBJ1-1): EAGVAQSPRYKIIEKRQSVAFWCNPISGHATLYWYQQILGQGPKLLIQFQNNGVVDDSQLPKDRFSAERLKGVDSTLKIQPAKLEDSAVYLCASSLVRLNTEAFFGQGTRLTVV.

This chain uses TRBV11-2 with TRBJ2-2; maybe TRBD2 (5 bases). Germline V CDR1 and CDR2: SGHAT, FQNNGV. The CDR3 sequence is 13 residues long. With 4 bases removed from V and 6 bases from J, the gap between germline ends came to 9 bases. CDR3 protein: CASSSVRAGELFF. In nucleotides, the CDR3 is TGTGCCAGCAGCTCTGTGCGGGCCGGGGAGCTGTTTTTT. Filled out from reference TRBV11-2 and TRBJ2-2, the complete variable domain reads EAGVAQSPRYKIIEKRQSVAFWCNPISGHATLYWYQQILGQGPKLLIQFQNNGVVDDSQLPKDRFSAERLKGVDSTLKIQPAKLEDSAVYLCASSSVRAGELFFGEGSRLTVL.

The chain recombines TRBV9 with TRBJ1-2; 8 bases line up with TRBD1. This CDR3 is 17 amino acids long. Germline loops: CDR1 SGDLS, CDR2 YYNGEE. The junction had 17 bases not matched to a gene; V was cut back by 3 bases and J by 7 bases. The CDR3 DNA reads TGTGCCAGCAGCGCGAGGACAGGGAGATACCATCGGAGTGGCTACACCTTC. Translation: CASSARTGRYHRSGYTF.

Regarding this clone: A read error may produce the germline difference seen at one junction end. This chain uses TRBV7-7 with TRBJ2-1; D not resolved. The CDR3 contains 17 residues. Looked up from germline, CDR1 is SSHAT and CDR2 is FNYEAQ (reference sequence). The CDR3 spells CASSLGAGLSSYNEQFF. The CDR3 nucleotides read TGTGCTAGCAGCTTAGGCGCAGGATTAAGCTCCTACAATGAGCAGTTCTTC.

The rearrangement links TRBV11-3 to TRBJ2-4; D might be TRBD2 (5 bases). This CDR3 is 18 amino acids long. V was trimmed by 1 base and J by 0 bases, leaving 16 bases between them. Per germline, CDR1 SGHNT and CDR2 YENEEA. Here the CDR3 reads CASSLGPGSSLAKNIQYF. CDR3 coding DNA: TGTGCCAGCAGCTTAGGCCCGGGAAGCAGCTTAGCCAAAAACATTCAGTACTTC.

The CDR3 spells CASSARPLPSTEAFF. Written as DNA, the CDR3 is TGTGCCAGCAGCGCGCGCCCATTACCGAGCACTGAAGCTTTCTTT. The chain links TRBV3-1 (or the pseudogene TRBV3-2) to TRBJ1-1; D gene uncertain. This CDR3 contains 15 residues. Germline V gene data show CDR1 as LGHDT and CDR2 as YNNKEL (reference sequence). Trimming shortened V by 5 bases and J by 4 bases, and 17 bases separated the two germline ends.

This rearrangement joins TRBV6-5 to TRBJ1-1; 12 nucleotides match TRBD1. In germline, CDR1 is MNHEY, CDR2 SVGAGI. The CDR3 is 13 amino acids. V shed 5 bases and J 10 bases; nucleotides not matched to a gene: 5. In nucleotides, the CDR3 is TGTGCCAGCAGTCCGGGACAGGGGGCTAGAGCTTTCTTT. This codes for CASSPGQGARAFF.

This rearrangement joins TRBV24-1 to TRBJ1-2; no definite D call. Per germline, CDR1 KGHDR and CDR2 SFDVKD. V was shortened by 4 bases and J by 3 bases, with 8 bases between the two germline ends. This CDR3 comprises 13 residues. CDR3 loop: CATSEAGYYGYTF. The CDR3 region has the DNA TGTGCCACCAGTGAAGCGGGATACTATGGCTACACCTTC.

The chain couples TRBV2 to TRBJ2-1; 11 positions match TRBD2. This CDR3 is 17 amino acids long. Per germline, CDR1 SNHLY and CDR2 FYNNEI. The trim removed 8 bases at V and 8 bases at J, leaving 17 bases unmatched. The CDR3 region is CASGALIAGGPSDEQFF. The CDR3 nucleotides read TGTGCCAGCGGCGCCCTAATAGCGGGAGGGCCTTCAGATGAGCAGTTCTTC.

This chain connects TRBV19 to TRBJ2-5; 9 positions agree with TRBD2. Trimming took 5 bases from V and 4 from J; bases not matched to a gene: 11. The germline V gene encodes CDR1 LNHDA and CDR2 SQIVND (reference sequence). The CDR3 totals 16 residues. CDR3 sequence: CASSPLAGAGGETQYF. The CDR3 DNA follows: TGTGCCAGTAGTCCTTTAGCGGGAGCGGGCGGAGAGACCCAGTACTTC.

The chain joins TRBV27 to TRBJ1-2, with D possibly matching TRBD1 (5 bases). This CDR3 is 12 amino acids long. Germline CDR1 MNHEY, CDR2 SMNVEV (reference sequence). Deletions cut 5 bases from V and 5 bases from J, with 9 bases between. The DNA of the CDR3 is TGTGCCAGCAGTCCCCAGGGATATGGCTACACCTTC. It translates to CASSPQGYGYTF.

CDR3 in DNA: TGTGCCAGCAGTTCCGCCCTTACTAGCGGTTGGACAGATACGCAGTATTTT. Translation gives CASSSALTSGWTDTQYF. The V gene is TRBV28, the J gene TRBJ2-3; 8 nucleotides agree with TRBD2. The CDR3 spans 17 residues. Germline CDR1 is MDHEN and CDR2 is SYDVKM. Trimming removed 4 bases from V and 3 bases from J; junction bases left unmatched: 12.

The gene calls are TRBV6-5 and TRBJ1-5, with 7 bases identical to TRBD1. This CDR3 is built from 13 residues. CDR1 and CDR2 from the germline V gene are MNHEY and SVGAGI. The V segment lost 4 bases and the J segment 4 bases; nucleotides outside the gene matches: 1. CDR3 residues: CASSWDRNQPQHF. The CDR3 DNA reads as TGTGCCAGCAGTTGGGACAGAAATCAGCCCCAGCATTTT.

The chain uses TRBV5-1 and TRBJ1-4; TRBD1 agrees at 7 bases. The CDR3 covers 13 residues. Per germline, CDR1 SGHRS and CDR2 YFSETQ. V was pared by 5 bases and J by 6 bases, with 4 bases of the junction left unmatched. Written as DNA, the CDR3 is TGCGCCAGCAGGAGGGACAGTGATGAAAAACTGTTTTTT. Protein: CASRRDSDEKLFF.

Only one count was recorded for this clone. The chain links TRBV7-2 to TRBJ1-1, with D unclear. Trimming took off 4 bases at V and 0 bases at J, with 6 bases between the two ends. Looked up from germline, CDR1 is SGHTA and CDR2 is FQGNSA. CDR3 size: 13 residues. The CDR3 coding sequence is TGTGCCAGCAGCTCGAGTCTGAACACTGAAGCTTTCTTT. Its translation: CASSSSLNTEAFF.

The chain recombines TRBV11-1 with TRBJ2-5; TRBD2 might be the D (6 bases). The CDR3 loop spans 14 amino acids. With 2 bases removed from V and 5 bases from J, the gap between germline ends came to 12 bases. The germline V gene encodes CDR1 SGHAT and CDR2 FQDESV (reference sequence). CDR3 sequence reads: CASSLTGAGETQYF. CDR3 sequence (DNA): TGTGCCAGCAGCTTAACGGGAGCCGGGGAGACCCAGTACTTC.

J is TRBJ2-6 and V is TRBV19; TRBD2 is a possible D gene (6 bases). V lost 7 bases to trimming and J lost 0 bases, with 16 bases between them. Germline CDR1 LNHDA, CDR2 SQIVND (reference sequence). This CDR3 has 17 residues. CDR3 loop: CASTSLEGLSGANVLTF. CDR3 nucleotide sequence: TGTGCCAGTACCTCCCTGGAGGGACTCTCTGGGGCCAACGTCCTGACTTTC. Full variable domain (remainder filled in from reference TRBV19 and TRBJ2-6): DGGITQSPKYLFRKEGQNVTLSCEQNLNHDAMYWYRQDPGQGLRLIYYSQIVNDFQKGDIAEGYSVSREKKESFPLTVTSAQKNPTAFYLCASTSLEGLSGANVLTFGAGSRLTVL.

The CDR3 protein is CASRSNGDEQYF. CDR3 coding DNA: TGTGCCAGCAGGAGTAACGGGGACGAGCAGTACTTC. This chain joins TRBV14 and TRBJ2-7; a possible D gene is TRBD2 (5 bases). Germline CDR1 and CDR2: SGHDN and FVKESK. V lost 6 bases, J lost 5 bases, and 11 bases lay in between. The CDR3 sequence is 12 residues long. Filled out from reference TRBV14 and TRBJ2-7, the complete variable domain reads EAGVTQFPSHSVIEKGQTVTLRCDPISGHDNLYWYRRVMGKEIKFLLHFVKESKQDESGMPNNRFLAERTGGTYSTLKVQPAELEDSGVYFCASRSNGDEQYFGPGTRLTVT.